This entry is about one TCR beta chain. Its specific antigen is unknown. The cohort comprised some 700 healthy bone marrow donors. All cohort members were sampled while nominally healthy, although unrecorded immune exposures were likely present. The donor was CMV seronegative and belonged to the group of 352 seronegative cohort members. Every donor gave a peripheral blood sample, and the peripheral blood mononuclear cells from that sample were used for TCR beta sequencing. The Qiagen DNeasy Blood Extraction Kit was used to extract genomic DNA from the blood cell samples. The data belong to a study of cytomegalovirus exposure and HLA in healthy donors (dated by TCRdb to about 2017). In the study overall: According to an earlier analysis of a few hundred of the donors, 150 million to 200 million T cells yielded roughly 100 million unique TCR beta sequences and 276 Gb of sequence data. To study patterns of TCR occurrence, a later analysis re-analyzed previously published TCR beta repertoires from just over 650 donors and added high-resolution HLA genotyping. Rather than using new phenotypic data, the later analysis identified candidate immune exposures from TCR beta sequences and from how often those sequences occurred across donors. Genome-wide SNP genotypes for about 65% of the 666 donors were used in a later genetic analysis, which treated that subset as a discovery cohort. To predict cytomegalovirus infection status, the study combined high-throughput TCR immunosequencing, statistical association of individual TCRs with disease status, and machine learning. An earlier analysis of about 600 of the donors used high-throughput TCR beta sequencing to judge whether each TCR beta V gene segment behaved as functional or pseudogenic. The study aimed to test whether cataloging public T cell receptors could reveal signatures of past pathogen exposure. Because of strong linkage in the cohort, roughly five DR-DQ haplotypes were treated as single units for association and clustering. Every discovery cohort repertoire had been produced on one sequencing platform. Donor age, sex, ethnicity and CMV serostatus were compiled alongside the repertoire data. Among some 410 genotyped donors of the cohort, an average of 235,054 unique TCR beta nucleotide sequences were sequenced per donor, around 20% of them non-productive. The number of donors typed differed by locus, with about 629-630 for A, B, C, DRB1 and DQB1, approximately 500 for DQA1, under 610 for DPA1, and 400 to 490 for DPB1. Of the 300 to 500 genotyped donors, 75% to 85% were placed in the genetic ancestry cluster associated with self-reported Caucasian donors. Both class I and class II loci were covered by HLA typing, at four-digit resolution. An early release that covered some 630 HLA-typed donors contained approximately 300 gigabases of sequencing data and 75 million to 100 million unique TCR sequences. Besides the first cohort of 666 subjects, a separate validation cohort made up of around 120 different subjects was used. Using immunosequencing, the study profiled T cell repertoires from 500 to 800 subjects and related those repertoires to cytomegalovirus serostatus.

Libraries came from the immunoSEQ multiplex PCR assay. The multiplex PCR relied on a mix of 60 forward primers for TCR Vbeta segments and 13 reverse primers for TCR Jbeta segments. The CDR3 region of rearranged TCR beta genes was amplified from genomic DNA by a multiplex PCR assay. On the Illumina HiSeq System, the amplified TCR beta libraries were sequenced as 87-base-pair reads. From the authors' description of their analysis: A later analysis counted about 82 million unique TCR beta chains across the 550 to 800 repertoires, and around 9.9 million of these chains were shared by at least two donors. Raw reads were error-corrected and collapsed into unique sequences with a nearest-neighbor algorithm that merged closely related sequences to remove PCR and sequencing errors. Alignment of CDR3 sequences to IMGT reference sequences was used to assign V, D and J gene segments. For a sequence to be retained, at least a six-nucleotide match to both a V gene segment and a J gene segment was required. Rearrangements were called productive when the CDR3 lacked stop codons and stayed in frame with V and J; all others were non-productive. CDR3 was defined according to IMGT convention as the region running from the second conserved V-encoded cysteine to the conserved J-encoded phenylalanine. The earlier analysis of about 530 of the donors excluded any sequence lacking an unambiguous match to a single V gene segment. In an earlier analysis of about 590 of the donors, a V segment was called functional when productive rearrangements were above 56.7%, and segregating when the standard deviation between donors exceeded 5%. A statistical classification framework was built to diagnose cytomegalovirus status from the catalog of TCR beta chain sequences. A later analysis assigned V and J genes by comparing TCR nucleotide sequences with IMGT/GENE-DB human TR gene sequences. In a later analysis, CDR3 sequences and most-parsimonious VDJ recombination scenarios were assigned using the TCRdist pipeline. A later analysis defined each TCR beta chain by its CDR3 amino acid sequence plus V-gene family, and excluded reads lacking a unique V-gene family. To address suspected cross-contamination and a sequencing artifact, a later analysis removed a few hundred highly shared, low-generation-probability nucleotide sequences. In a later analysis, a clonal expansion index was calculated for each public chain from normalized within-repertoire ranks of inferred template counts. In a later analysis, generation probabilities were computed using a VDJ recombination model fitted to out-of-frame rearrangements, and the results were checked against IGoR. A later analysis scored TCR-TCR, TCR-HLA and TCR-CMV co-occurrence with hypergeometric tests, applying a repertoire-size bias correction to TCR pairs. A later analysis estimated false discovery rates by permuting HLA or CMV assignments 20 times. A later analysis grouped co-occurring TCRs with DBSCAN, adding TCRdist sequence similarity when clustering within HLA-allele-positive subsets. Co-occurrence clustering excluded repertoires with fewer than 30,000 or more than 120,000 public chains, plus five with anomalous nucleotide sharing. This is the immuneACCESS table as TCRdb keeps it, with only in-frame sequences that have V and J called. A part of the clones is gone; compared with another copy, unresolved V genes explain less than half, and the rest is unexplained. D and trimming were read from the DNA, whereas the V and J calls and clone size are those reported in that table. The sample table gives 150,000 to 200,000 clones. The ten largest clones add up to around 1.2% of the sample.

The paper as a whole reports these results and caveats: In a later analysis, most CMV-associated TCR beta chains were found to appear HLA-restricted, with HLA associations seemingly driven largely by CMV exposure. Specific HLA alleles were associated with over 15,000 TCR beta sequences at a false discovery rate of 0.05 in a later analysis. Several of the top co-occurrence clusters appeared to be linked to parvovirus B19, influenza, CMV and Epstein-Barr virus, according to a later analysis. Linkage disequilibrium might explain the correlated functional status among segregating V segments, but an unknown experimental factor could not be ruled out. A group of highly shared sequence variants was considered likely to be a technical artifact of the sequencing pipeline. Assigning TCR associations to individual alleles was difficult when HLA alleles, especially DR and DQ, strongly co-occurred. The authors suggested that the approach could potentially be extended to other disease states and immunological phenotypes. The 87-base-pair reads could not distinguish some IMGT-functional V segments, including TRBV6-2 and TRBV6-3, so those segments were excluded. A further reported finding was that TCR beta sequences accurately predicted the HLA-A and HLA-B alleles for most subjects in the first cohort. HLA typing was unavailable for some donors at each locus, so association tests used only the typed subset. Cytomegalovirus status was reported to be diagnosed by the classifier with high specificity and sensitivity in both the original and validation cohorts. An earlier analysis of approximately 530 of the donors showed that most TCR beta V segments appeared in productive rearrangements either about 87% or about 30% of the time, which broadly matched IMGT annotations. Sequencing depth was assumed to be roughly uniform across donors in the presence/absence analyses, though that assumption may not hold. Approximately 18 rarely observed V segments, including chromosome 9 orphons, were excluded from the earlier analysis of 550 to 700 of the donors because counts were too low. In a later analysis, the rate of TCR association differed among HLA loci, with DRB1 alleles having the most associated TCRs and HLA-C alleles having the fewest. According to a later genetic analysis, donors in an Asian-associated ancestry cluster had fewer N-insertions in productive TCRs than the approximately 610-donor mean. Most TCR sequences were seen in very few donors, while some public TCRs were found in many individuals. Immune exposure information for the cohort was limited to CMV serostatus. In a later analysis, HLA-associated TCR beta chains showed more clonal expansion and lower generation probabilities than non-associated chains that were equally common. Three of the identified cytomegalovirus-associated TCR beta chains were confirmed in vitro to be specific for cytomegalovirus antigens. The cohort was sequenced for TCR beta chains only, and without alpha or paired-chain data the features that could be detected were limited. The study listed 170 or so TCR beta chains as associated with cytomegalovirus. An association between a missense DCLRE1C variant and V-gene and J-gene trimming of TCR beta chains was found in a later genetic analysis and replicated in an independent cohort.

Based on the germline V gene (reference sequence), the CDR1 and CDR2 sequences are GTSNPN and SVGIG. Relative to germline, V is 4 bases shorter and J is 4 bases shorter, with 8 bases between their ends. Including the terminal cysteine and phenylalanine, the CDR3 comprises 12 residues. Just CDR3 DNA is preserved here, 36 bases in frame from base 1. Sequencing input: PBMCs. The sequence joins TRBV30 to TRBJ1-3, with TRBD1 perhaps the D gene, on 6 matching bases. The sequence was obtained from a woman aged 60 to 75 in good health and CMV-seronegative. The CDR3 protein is CAWNREGNTIYF. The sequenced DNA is TGTGCCTGGAACAGGGAAGGAAACACCATATATTTT.